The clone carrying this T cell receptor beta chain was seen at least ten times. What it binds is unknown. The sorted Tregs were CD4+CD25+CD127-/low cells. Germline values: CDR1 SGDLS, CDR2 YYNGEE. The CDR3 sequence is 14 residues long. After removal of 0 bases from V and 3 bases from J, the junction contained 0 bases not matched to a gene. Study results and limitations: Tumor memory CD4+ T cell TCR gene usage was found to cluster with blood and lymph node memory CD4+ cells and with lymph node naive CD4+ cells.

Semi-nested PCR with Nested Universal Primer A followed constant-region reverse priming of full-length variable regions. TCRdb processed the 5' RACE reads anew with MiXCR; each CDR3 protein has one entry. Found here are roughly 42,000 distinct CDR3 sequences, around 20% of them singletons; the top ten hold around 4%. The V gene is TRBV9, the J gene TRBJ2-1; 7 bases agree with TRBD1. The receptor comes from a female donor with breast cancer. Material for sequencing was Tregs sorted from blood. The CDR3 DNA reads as TGTGCCAGCAGCGTAGGGGACAGCTACAATGAGCAGTTCTTC. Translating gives CASSVGDSYNEQFF.